A selection of T cell receptor beta chains follows, all from one sample in a study of T cell changes during pregnancy in multiple sclerosis. This table comes from immunoSEQ multiplex PCR, and its TCRdb copy is limited to in-frame clones, with some not included. Of roughly 71,000 clones detected, roughly 90% appear once; the ten largest clones hold 1.5% to 2%. The sample in question was peripheral blood, obtained in the first trimester of pregnancy. The receptors derive from a female donor in good health, enrolled as a control in a pregnancy study. Each CDR3 is given with its conserved first and last residue.

V gene	CDR3 protein
TRBV6-6	CASSYDSAGGFYEQYF
TRBV7-2	CASSFQRERVNEQFF
TRBV6-1	CASSTTGVEQYF
TRBV7-2	CASSPLIGLAGGPQYF
TRBV6-6	CASIRTLPTNTGELFF
TRBV27	CASRLYRGSNQPQHF
TRBV7-6	CASSLGVGIYEQYF
TRBV28	CASSSRFGGRTTDSGNTIYF
TRBV7-9	CASSFQGQVDTEAFF
TRBV5-4	CASSLLSSGANVLTF
TRBV5-1	CASSFSGTEEQFF
TRBV6-6	CASSYLELNQPQHF
TRBV6-4	CASSVEQGYGYGYTF
TRBV6-5	CASSMTGGREKLFF
TRBV5-1	CASSLMTSLSEQYF
TRBV6-1	CASSVKTGYSNQPQHF